Following are 27 T cell receptor beta chains from one sample sequenced in a study of cytomegalovirus exposure and HLA in healthy donors. Libraries were prepared by immunoSEQ multiplex PCR; TCRdb keeps only in-frame clonotypes and omits some of them. The data show some 230,000 clones, with about nine tenths seen just once and about 1% held by the top ten. The sample consisted of PBMCs. The receptors were sampled from a young woman in good health and CMV-seronegative.

This rearrangement joins TRBV5-8 to TRBJ2-2, with no clear D. Germline loops: CDR1 SGHTS, CDR2 YDEGEE. The CDR3 is 14 residues long. V was shortened by 2 bases and J by 4 bases, with 9 bases between the two germline ends. CDR3 bases: TGTGCCAGCAGCTTTTTGTTGCGCACCGGGGAGCTGTTTTTT. It specifies CASSFLLRTGELFF.

The chain links TRBV6-4 to TRBJ1-1; D is undetermined. Trimming shortened V by 6 bases and J by 0 bases, and 8 bases separated the two germline ends. Germline CDR1 is MRHNA and CDR2 is SNTAGT. CDR3 length: 13 residues. The CDR3 DNA is TGTGCCAGCAGGGCAACATTGAACACTGAAGCTTTCTTT. Protein: CASRATLNTEAFF.

The rearrangement joins TRBV5-1 to TRBJ2-7, with 9 bases lining up with TRBD2. Germline V gene sequence: CDR1 SGHRS, CDR2 YFSETQ. The CDR3 sequence is 15 residues long. V lost 0 bases, J lost 3 bases, and 4 bases stayed unmatched. The CDR3 loop is CASSLEGGRVYEQYF. CDR3 DNA: TGCGCCAGCAGCTTGGAGGGCGGGAGGGTCTACGAGCAGTACTTC.

The chain recombines TRBV27 with TRBJ2-1; weak D call: TRBD2 (6 bases). V gave up 6 bases and J gave up 0 bases, with 12 bases separating them. From germline, CDR1 is MNHEY and CDR2 SMNVEV (reference sequence). The CDR3 sequence is 15 residues long. CDR3 sequence: CASRSSGYSYNEQFF. The CDR3 nucleotides read TGTGCCAGCAGGAGTAGCGGCTACTCCTACAATGAGCAGTTCTTC.

The chain joins TRBV5-1 to TRBJ2-3, with 9 nucleotides matching TRBD2. Germline V gene data show CDR1 as SGHRS and CDR2 as YFSETQ. Unmatched junction bases numbered 11, after V lost 4 bases and J lost 5 bases. The CDR3 runs 16 residues. The chain's CDR3 is CASSTGLAVRGDTQYF. DNA of the CDR3: TGCGCCAGCAGCACGGGACTAGCTGTCCGGGGAGATACGCAGTATTTT.

This chain connects TRBV7-2 to TRBJ2-5, with a possible D match to TRBD1 (5 bases). The CDR3 contains 15 residues. Between the trimmed V and J ends, which lost 1 base and 1 base, there was a span of 10 bases. Germline CDR1 and CDR2: SGHTA and FQGNSA. CDR3 sequence reads: CASSLDWTRQETQYF. CDR3 bases: TGTGCCAGCAGCTTAGACTGGACACGCCAAGAGACCCAGTACTTC.

V gene TRBV10-3 combines with J gene TRBJ2-3, with 7 positions matching TRBD2. CDR1 ENHRY and CDR2 SYGVKD come from the germline V gene. The CDR3 length is 14 residues. The junction had 5 bases not matched to a gene; V was cut back by 4 bases and J by 4 bases. The CDR3 region has the DNA TGTGCCATCAGTGGTGAGGGAGGGGCAGATACGCAGTATTTT. This codes for CAISGEGGADTQYF.

The CDR3 DNA sequence: TGTGCCAGTAGTATAGATCTAGGGGTCTGGAACTATGGCTACACCTTC. Amino acids: CASSIDLGVWNYGYTF. This chain joins TRBV19 and TRBJ1-2; a weak D match, TRBD1 (5 bases). The CDR3 is 16 amino acids. V was trimmed by 0 bases and J by 2 bases, leaving 13 bases between them. Looked up from germline, CDR1 is LNHDA and CDR2 is SQIVND (reference sequence).

V and J are TRBV7-7 and TRBJ2-2; 8 positions match TRBD2. The germline CDR1 and CDR2 sequences are SSHAT and FNYEAQ (reference sequence). The CDR3 runs to 17 residues. The CDR3 is CGVQRDKAGEWAGELFF. The CDR3 DNA sequence: TGTGGGGTTCAGCGCGATAAAGCGGGAGAATGGGCCGGGGAGCTGTTTTTT.

This chain connects TRBV27 to TRBJ1-6; TRBD1 matches at 9 bases. V dropped 4 bases and J dropped 9; count of bases not matched to a gene: 10. CDR3 length: 16 amino acids. The germline CDR1 and CDR2 sequences are MNHEY and SMNVEV (reference sequence). The CDR3 DNA follows: TGTGCCAGCAGTTCCTTGTACGGGACAGGGTCTTCACCCCTCCACTTT. Translating gives CASSSLYGTGSSPLHF.

This chain links TRBV10-1 with TRBJ2-2; possibly TRBD1 for D (8 bases). The germline gives CDR1 WNHNN, CDR2 SYGVQD (reference sequence). The V end was cut by 7 bases, the J end by 1 base, with 19 bases between. CDR3 length: 17 amino acids. The CDR3 bases are TGCGCCAGCAACCACGGGGGGACAGGAGGGAACACCGGGGAGCTGTTTTTT. It specifies CASNHGGTGGNTGELFF.

On this clone: The sample carries other DNA sequences with the same CDR3. The chain uses TRBV6-1 and TRBJ2-7; 10 bases are a match to TRBD2. The germline V gene has CDR1 MNHNS and CDR2 SASEGT. V gave up 0 bases and J gave up 7 bases; unmatched junction bases: 9. The CDR3 runs 16 residues. The CDR3 nucleotides read TGTGCCAGCAGTGAAGCGTGGGCTAGCGGGAGCAGAGAGCAGTACTTC. This encodes CASSEAWASGSREQYF.

The chain combines TRBV9 with TRBJ2-1; TRBD2 agrees at 10 bases. Germline V gene data show CDR1 as SGDLS and CDR2 as YYNGEE. The length of the CDR3 is 15 residues. J lost 5 bases, V lost 1 base, and 3 bases had no gene match. CDR3 residues: CASSVLAGDHNEQFF. CDR3 nucleotides: TGTGCCAGCAGCGTACTAGCGGGAGACCACAATGAGCAGTTCTTC.

This clone was observed a single time. The chain links TRBV11-2 to TRBJ2-7; maybe TRBD1 (5 bases). CDR1 and CDR2 (germline): SGHAT, FQNNGV. The CDR3 is made up of 13 amino acids. Trimming pared 5 bases from V and 5 bases from J, leaving 13 bases between. CDR3 sequence reads: CASSPPARDEQYF. CDR3 nucleotides: TGTGCCAGCAGCCCCCCCGCCAGGGACGAGCAGTACTTC.

J is TRBJ2-1 and V is TRBV27; the match to TRBD1 covers 7 bases. Germline V gene data show CDR1 as MNHEY and CDR2 as SMNVEV (reference sequence). After removal of 5 bases from V and 8 bases from J, the junction contained 9 bases not matched to a gene. The length of the CDR3 is 14 residues. The CDR3 DNA is TGTGCCAGCAGTACCCGCCGAACAGGGGATGAGCAGTTCTTC. Its protein product is CASSTRRTGDEQFF.

This sequence joins TRBV2 and TRBJ2-4; 8 bases fit TRBD1. Germline CDR1 is SNHLY and CDR2 is FYNNEI. The CDR3 has 14 amino acids. V was clipped by 6 bases and J by 1 base; unmatched bases: 2. Here the CDR3 DNA reads TGTGCCAGCAGACAGGGGGTGGCCAAAAACATTCAGTACTTC. Protein: CASRQGVAKNIQYF. Full variable domain (remainder filled in from reference TRBV2 and TRBJ2-4): EPEVTQTPSHQVTQMGQEVILRCVPISNHLYFYWYRQILGQKVEFLVSFYNNEISEKSEIFDDQFSVERPDGSNFTLKIRSTKLEDSAMYFCASRQGVAKNIQYFGAGTRLSVL.

V usage is TRBV5-1 and J usage is TRBJ1-2; D remains unclear. V lost 0 bases, J lost 8 bases, and 14 bases lay in between. CDR1 and CDR2 (germline): SGHRS, YFSETQ. This CDR3 is built from 14 residues. The CDR3 DNA reads TGCGCCAGCAGCTTGGAAAGGGAGGTAAAGGGCTACACCTTC. Encoded protein: CASSLEREVKGYTF.

The chain is built from TRBV9 and TRBJ2-7; no clear D. The CDR3 sequence is 12 residues long. Germline loops: CDR1 SGDLS, CDR2 YYNGEE. V lost 3 bases and J lost 3, with 7 bases in between. CDR3 loop: CASSGSSYEQYF. In DNA, the CDR3 is TGTGCCAGCAGCGGGAGTAGCTACGAGCAGTACTTC.

The chain has TRBV6-6 and TRBJ2-1; no reliable D call. From germline, CDR1 is MNHNY and CDR2 SVGAGI (reference sequence). Deletions cut 6 bases from V and 9 bases from J, with 12 bases between. The CDR3 has 12 residues. CDR3 nucleotides: TGTGCCAGCAGACAAGAGGCGGCTGAGCAGTTCTTC. It yields the protein CASRQEAAEQFF.

This rearrangement joins TRBV6-4 to TRBJ2-1; 12 bases are shared with TRBD2. V was clipped by 4 bases and J by 8 bases; unmatched bases: 6. The V gene's germline CDR1 is MRHNA and CDR2 SNTAGT. The CDR3 length is 15 residues. The CDR3 DNA sequence: TGTGCCAGCAGTGGCCTAGCGGGAGGGCCCCATGAGCAGTTCTTC. It encodes CASSGLAGGPHEQFF.

The V gene is TRBV4-1, the J gene TRBJ1-4, with 9 nucleotides matching TRBD1. The germline gives CDR1 MGHRA, CDR2 YSYEKL. This CDR3 has 17 amino acids. V was clipped by 4 bases and J by 5 bases; unmatched bases: 11. This CDR3 reads CASSLNPSGTGNEKLFF. The CDR3 DNA is TGCGCCAGCAGCCTGAACCCTAGTGGGACAGGGAATGAAAAACTGTTTTTT.

The V call is TRBV9, the J call TRBJ2-2; TRBD1 is a possible D gene (6 bases). The V end was cut by 0 bases, the J end by 7 bases, with 13 bases between. The CDR3 spans 15 residues. Germline loops: CDR1 SGDLS, CDR2 YYNGEE. The DNA for the CDR3 is TGTGCCAGCAGCGTAGGGAGACAGGAAAGCGGGGAGCTGTTTTTT. Translating gives CASSVGRQESGELFF.

This clone has only one observation. This chain connects TRBV5-6 to TRBJ2-7; D remains unclear. The CDR3 contains 16 residues. The germline V gene has CDR1 SGHDT and CDR2 YYEEEE. Between the trimmed V and J ends, which lost 0 bases and 4 bases, there was a span of 17 bases. The DNA for the CDR3 is TGTGCCAGCAGCTTGGTCGGGTTAAGATATCAGTACGAGCAGTACTTC. Encoded protein: CASSLVGLRYQYEQYF.

The chain employs TRBV7-9 and TRBJ2-5; 9 positions agree with TRBD1. The germline V gene has CDR1 SEHNR and CDR2 FQNEAQ (reference sequence). The CDR3 sequence is 14 residues long. The V segment lost 6 bases and the J segment 5 bases; nucleotides outside the gene matches: 7. The CDR3 nucleotides are TGTGCCAGCAGGGATCGGACAGGGGACGAGACCCAGTACTTC. This sequence encodes CASRDRTGDETQYF.

V and J are TRBV7-6 and TRBJ1-1, with 9 bases lining up with TRBD1. The germline gives CDR1 SGHVS, CDR2 FNYEAQ. This CDR3 comprises 17 residues. V lost 2 bases to trimming and J lost 4 bases; unmatched junction nucleotides: 11. The DNA of the CDR3 is TGTGCCAGCAGCTTAAGAGCACAGGGGGCGTCAGCCACTGAAGCTTTCTTT. It is translated as CASSLRAQGASATEAFF.

The chain links TRBV5-1 to TRBJ2-1; tentative D call: TRBD1 (5 bases). V was clipped by 0 bases and J by 6 bases, with 10 bases between them. Per the germline V gene, CDR1 is SGHRS and CDR2 is YFSETQ. This CDR3 spans 14 amino acids. The CDR3, as DNA: TGCGCCAGCAGCTTGGGGGGCTCCATCAATGAGCAGTTCTTC. This translates into CASSLGGSINEQFF.

V usage is TRBV5-1 and J usage is TRBJ2-3; D is possibly TRBD2 (6 bases). V was cut by 1 base and J by 1 base, with 19 bases left in between. Per germline, CDR1 SGHRS and CDR2 YFSETQ. The CDR3 loop spans 18 amino acids. The CDR3 region has the DNA TGCGCCAGCAGCTTGAATGACCCGACTAGTTGGCGCACAGATACGCAGTATTTT. As protein: CASSLNDPTSWRTDTQYF.